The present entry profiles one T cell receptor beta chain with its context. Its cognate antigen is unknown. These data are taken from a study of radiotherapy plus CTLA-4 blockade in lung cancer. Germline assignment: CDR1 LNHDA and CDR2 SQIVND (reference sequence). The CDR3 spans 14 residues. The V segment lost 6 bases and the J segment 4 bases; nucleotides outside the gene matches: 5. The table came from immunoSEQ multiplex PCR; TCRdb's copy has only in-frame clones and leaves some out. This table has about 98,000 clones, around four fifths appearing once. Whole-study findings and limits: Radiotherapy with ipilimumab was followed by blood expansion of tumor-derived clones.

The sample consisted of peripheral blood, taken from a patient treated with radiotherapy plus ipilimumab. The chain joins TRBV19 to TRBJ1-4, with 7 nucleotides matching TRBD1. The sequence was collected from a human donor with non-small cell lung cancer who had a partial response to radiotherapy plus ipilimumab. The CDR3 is CASSDRAGNEKLFF. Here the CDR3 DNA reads TGTGCCAGTAGCGACAGGGCGGGTAATGAAAAACTGTTTTTT.